What follows are 4 T cell receptor beta chains derived from one specimen sequenced in a study of human T cells and chemical hapten exposure. Time point noted: patch test 2, 6 weeks after DPC sensitization. Regarding treatment: therapeutic diphenylcyclopropenone sensitization with weekly scalp DPC. In TCRdb, the RACE reads were re-called with MiXCR into one record per CDR3 protein. This table has 20,000 to 30,000 distinct CDR3 sequences, roughly a tenth appearing once. This specimen consisted of whole blood, obtained in connection with sensitization to the hapten diphenylcyclopropenone (DPC). The receptor source for this set is a young man with alopecia areata. Some clones in this sample may be carry-over from other donors' samples.

The chain links TRBV28 to TRBJ1-5; TRBD1 agrees at 11 bases. Unmatched junction bases numbered 8, after V lost 7 bases and J lost 0 bases. The V gene's germline CDR1 is MDHEN and CDR2 SYDVKM. The CDR3 runs 17 residues. The CDR3 sequence is CASTRDRGDYSNQPQHF. The DNA for the CDR3 is TGTGCCAGCACCCGGGACAGGGGGGATTATAGCAATCAGCCCCAGCATTTT.

The sample holds a few counts of this clonotype. The chain employs TRBV6-2 or TRBV6-3 and TRBJ2-7, with 8 bases fitting TRBD2. CDR3 length equals 16 residues. The junction had 7 bases not matched to a gene; V was cut back by 0 bases and J by 3 bases. Germline V gives CDR1 MNHEY, CDR2 SVGEGT. The CDR3 sequence: CASSYSIRREDYEQYF. CDR3 coding DNA: TGTGCCAGCAGTTACTCGATTCGGCGGGAGGACTACGAGCAGTACTTC.

This clonotype has a count of ten or more. J is TRBJ1-1 and V is TRBV14; possibly TRBD1 for D (5 bases). CDR3 length: 14 amino acids. Per the germline V gene, CDR1 is SGHDN and CDR2 is FVKESK. Trimming left V 2 bases short and J 4 bases short, with 11 bases between. CDR3 residues: CASSQLKGFTEAFF. CDR3 bases: TGTGCCAGCAGCCAACTGAAGGGGTTCACTGAAGCTTTCTTT.

In this sample, this clonotype turned up a few times. V is TRBV6-2 or TRBV6-3 and J is TRBJ1-2; possible D gene TRBD1, 6 bases. V dropped 5 bases and J dropped 5 bases, with 15 bases sitting between them. The CDR3 is 14 residues long. Germline CDR1 reads MNHEY; CDR2 reads SVGEGT. CDR3 loop: CASSHQQGSYGYTF. The CDR3 region has the DNA TGTGCCAGCAGTCATCAACAGGGATCGTATGGCTACACCTTC.